The text below deals with one T cell receptor beta chain. This record comes from a study of radiotherapy plus CTLA-4 blockade in lung cancer. Study-level information: Of the patients, about 20% showed objective responses and about 29% attained disease control.

The CDR3 runs to 11 residues. The V and J ends lost 8 bases and 11 bases respectively, with 17 bases between them. The germline gives CDR1 SQVTM, CDR2 ANQGSEA. Profiling relied on immunoSEQ multiplex PCR, and the TCRdb table lists in-frame clones only, not all of them. The table shows around 56,000 clones, with roughly 80% occurring only once. The material was peripheral blood, obtained from a patient treated with radiotherapy plus ipilimumab. This rearrangement joins TRBV29-1 to TRBJ2-3, with TRBD1 as a possible D gene (5 bases). This clonotype was sampled from a human donor with non-small cell lung cancer who had a complete response to radiotherapy plus ipilimumab. The CDR3 DNA is TGCAGCCCCACGCTCGGAACAGGGCAGTATTTT. Translating it yields CSPTLGTGQYF.